Below are 15 T cell receptor beta chains sequenced from a single sample in a study of OX40 agonist ivuxolimab in advanced cancers. Repertoires were generated with immunoSEQ multiplex PCR, while TCRdb's copy carries only in-frame clones and drops some. The sample has 15,000 to 20,000 clones; around 87% are singletons. The sequencing used CD4+ or CD8+ T cells sorted from blood, collected in a trial of the OX40 agonist ivuxolimab. The receptors come from an adult with an advanced solid tumor such as melanoma, head and neck, liver or kidney cancer.

As regards this clone: A much more abundant neighbour one base away suggests this may be a read error. The chain employs TRBV9 and TRBJ2-2; no firm D call. Trimming shortened V by 4 bases and J by 1 base, and 5 bases separated the two germline ends. CDR1 and CDR2 from the germline V gene are SGDLS and YYNGEE. The CDR3 sequence is 13 residues long. The CDR3 loop is CASSSGNTGELFF. CDR3 sequence (DNA): TGTGCCAGCAGCTCCGGGAACACCGGGGAGCTGTTTTTT.

V and J are TRBV27 and TRBJ2-2; 12 bases line up with TRBD1. Germline V gene data show CDR1 as MNHEY and CDR2 as SMNVEV (reference sequence). This CDR3 is built from 21 residues. V dropped 6 bases and J dropped 1; count of bases not matched to a gene: 18. CDR3 DNA sequence: TGTGCCAGCAGCCCTATAGGCAGGGCGGGACAGGGGGCTAGGAACACCGGGGAGCTGTTTTTT. It is translated as CASSPIGRAGQGARNTGELFF.

The chain uses TRBV6-5 and TRBJ1-4; TRBD1 matches 8 bases. The CDR3 is 16 residues long. Germline V lookup: CDR1 MNHEY, CDR2 SVGAGI. V was clipped by 0 bases and J by 3 bases; unmatched bases: 3. The CDR3, as DNA: TGTGCCAGCAGTTACTCGCAGGGGGCAGCTAATGAAAAACTGTTTTTT. The encoded protein is CASSYSQGAANEKLFF.

V and J are TRBV4-3 and TRBJ2-3; no firm D call. Trimming left V 1 base short and J 0 bases short, with 2 bases between. CDR3 length equals 13 residues. Germline V CDR1 and CDR2: LGHNA, YSLEER. The CDR3 is CASSQGSTDTQYF. The CDR3 nucleotides read TGCGCCAGCAGCCAAGGGAGCACAGATACGCAGTATTTT.

J is TRBJ2-5 and V is TRBV28; D is perhaps TRBD2 (6 bases). In germline, CDR1 is MDHEN, CDR2 SYDVKM. CDR3 size: 13 residues. V lost 8 bases and J lost 5, with 15 bases in between. DNA for the CDR3: TGTGCCAGCCGTAAACTAGCTTGGGAGACCCAGTACTTC. Amino acid sequence: CASRKLAWETQYF.

The chain uses TRBV4-3 and TRBJ2-1, with 7 nucleotides matching TRBD1. The J segment lost 2 bases and the V segment lost 0 bases, leaving 4 bases of the junction unmatched. The CDR3 loop spans 16 amino acids. From germline, CDR1 is LGHNA and CDR2 YSLEER. CDR3 residues: CASSQDRQGAYNEQFF. The CDR3 nucleotides read TGCGCCAGCAGCCAAGATAGACAGGGCGCCTACAATGAGCAGTTCTTC.

The chain recombines TRBV19 with TRBJ2-5; D might be TRBD1 (6 bases). The J call is doubtful: the DNA matches TRBJ2-7 better. This CDR3 is 14 amino acids long. Per germline, CDR1 LNHDA and CDR2 SQIVND (reference sequence). The CDR3 loop is CASSTSGTQYEQYF. The CDR3 DNA reads TGTGCCAGTAGTACCTCCGGGACACAGTACGAGCAGTACTTC.

The gene calls are TRBV5-2 and TRBJ1-2. TRBV5-2 is shown as a pseudogene. The CDR3 loop spans 16 amino acids. The CDR3: CASKRNRVRKTYGYTF. CDR3 in DNA: TGTGCCAGCAAGAGAAATCGAGTACGAAAGACCTATGGCTACACCTTC.

The V gene is TRBV9, the J gene TRBJ2-1; 11 bases line up with TRBD2. This CDR3 has 14 residues. The J segment lost 4 bases and the V segment lost 4 bases, leaving 1 base of the junction unmatched. The germline V gene has CDR1 SGDLS and CDR2 YYNGEE. This CDR3 is CASSLAGGYNEQFF. The CDR3 DNA sequence: TGTGCCAGCAGCTTAGCGGGAGGGTACAATGAGCAGTTCTTC. Filled out from reference TRBV9 and TRBJ2-1, the complete variable domain reads DSGVTQTPKHLITATGQRVTLRCSPRSGDLSVYWYQQSLDQGLQFLIQYYNGEERAKGNILERFSAQQFPDLHSELNLSSLELGDSALYFCASSLAGGYNEQFFGPGTRLTVL.

V is TRBV5-1 and J is TRBJ2-2; D might be TRBD2 (5 bases). V lost 1 base, J lost 6 bases, and 10 bases lay in between. The CDR3 contains 14 residues. Germline CDR1 and CDR2: SGHRS and YFSETQ. CDR3 DNA sequence: TGCGCCAGCAGCTTGTTCGGGGAACCCGGGGAGCTGTTTTTT. Protein sequence: CASSLFGEPGELFF.

The chain recombines TRBV7-9 with TRBJ2-1; tentative D call: TRBD2 (6 bases). The ends were cut back, 4 bases at V and 6 bases at J, with 13 bases in the middle. CDR3 size: 14 residues. Per germline, CDR1 SEHNR and CDR2 FQNEAQ (reference sequence). The CDR3 region is CASSSPAGINEQFF. In DNA, the CDR3 is TGTGCCAGCAGCTCCCCAGCGGGTATCAATGAGCAGTTCTTC.

The chain links TRBV27 to TRBJ1-2, with TRBD1 matching 11 bases. V dropped 5 bases and J dropped 8; count of bases not matched to a gene: 7. CDR3 length equals 14 residues. Germline CDR1 is MNHEY and CDR2 is SMNVEV (reference sequence). In DNA, the CDR3 is TGTGCCAGCAGTCCGGGACAGGGGGTCGGCGGCTACACCTTC. Its protein product is CASSPGQGVGGYTF.

This clone was counted only a few times. The chain carries TRBV6-1 and TRBJ1-2, with a possible D match to TRBD1 (6 bases). V was pared by 5 bases and J by 4 bases, with 14 bases between. The CDR3 consists of 14 residues. CDR1 MNHNS and CDR2 SASEGT come from the germline V gene. CDR3 residues: CASSHQGGRYGYTF. The CDR3, as DNA: TGTGCCAGCAGTCACCAAGGGGGTCGCTATGGCTACACCTTC.

The V gene is TRBV4-1, the J gene TRBJ2-7; D could derive from TRBD1 or TRBD2 (7 bases each). The V gene lost 4 bases and the J gene lost 2 bases, with 18 bases spanning the gap. CDR3 length: 16 amino acids. Germline CDR1 is MGHRA and CDR2 is YSYEKL. The CDR3 bases are TGCGCCAGCAGCCCAGGGGGGCTAGCGGAGGCCTACGAGCAGTACTTC. This sequence encodes CASSPGGLAEAYEQYF.

The chain joins TRBV19 to TRBJ2-3, with D uncertain. The germline gives CDR1 LNHDA, CDR2 SQIVND (reference sequence). V lost 5 bases, J lost 0 bases, and 9 bases lay in between. The CDR3 spans 14 residues. CDR3 coding DNA: TGTGCCAGTAGTGCGAATCCTAGCACAGATACGCAGTATTTT. This codes for CASSANPSTDTQYF.